The present entry profiles one TCR beta chain with its context. Its antigen is unidentified. Only in-frame clones appear in the TCRdb table, and some are missing; sequencing was by immunoSEQ multiplex PCR. The sample yields 35,000 to 45,000 clones, about two thirds seen once. In the ViraFEST assay, antigen-specific CD4+ clonotypes were identified by expansion after peptide-pool stimulation. Cultured cells yielded isolated CD4+ T cells after less than 11 days. PCR-confirmed SARS-CoV-2 infection occurred in the person between March and December 2020. In the cultures, half the medium was exchanged for IL-2 medium on days 3 and 7. Germline V CDR1 and CDR2: SGHDT, YYEEEE. This CDR3 is 15 amino acids long. The V gene end was trimmed by 4 bases and the J gene end by 3 bases; junction bases not matched to a gene: 8. This specimen belongs to a study of vaccination effects on CD4 cells after COVID-19. Study outcomes and limitations: Marked clonal contraction was seen in infection- and vaccine-induced clones late after vaccination.

The source is a human donor who had a prior SARS-CoV-2 infection. This chain uses TRBV5-6 with TRBJ2-5; TRBD2 aligns across 8 bases. The input for sequencing was CD4+ T cells from PBMCs cultured with HCoV-NL63 spike peptides, taken before COVID-19 vaccination. CDR3 loop: CASSPPGTREETQYF. The CDR3 bases are TGTGCCAGCAGCCCACCCGGGACTAGGGAAGAGACCCAGTACTTC. Filled out from reference TRBV5-6 and TRBJ2-5, the complete variable domain reads DAGVTQSPTHLIKTRGQQVTLRCSPKSGHDTVSWYQQALGQGPQFIFQYYEEEERQRGNFPDRFSGHQFPNYSSELNVNALLLGDSALYLCASSPPGTREETQYFGPGTRLLVL.